This TCR beta chain appears in the sequencing data of a study of CD4 and CD8 cells across lung adenocarcinoma regions. The germline CDR1 and CDR2 sequences are MNHEY and SVGAGI. CDR3 length: 16 residues. V gave up 0 bases and J gave up 2 bases; unmatched junction bases: 1. Localized lung adenocarcinoma, a non-small cell lung cancer, affected the donors. TCRdb fed the PCR reads into MiXCR, producing one record per CDR3 protein. The data show under 20,000 distinct CDR3 sequences, roughly 50% seen once. This clonotype was found many times. V usage is TRBV6-5 and J usage is TRBJ2-7; 13 bases line up with TRBD2. The specimen sequenced was CD4+ T cells from the margin of a lung tumor. This clonotype was sampled from a male donor with lung adenocarcinoma. The CD4 and CD8 labels of this study may be unreliable. The CDR3 bases are TGTGCCAGCAGTTACTCGGGACTAGCGGGGCCCTACGAGCAGTACTTC. Its translation: CASSYSGLAGPYEQYF.